This TCR beta chain was recovered during a study of CD8+ T cells in alopecia areata. For the study at large: Severity of treated patients was scored by affected scalp percentage.

cDNA reverse transcribed from extracted RNA served as the sequencing template. Libraries were prepared by immunoSEQ multiplex PCR; TCRdb keeps only in-frame clonotypes and omits some of them. The sample shows 64,000 or so clones, about 45% of them seen only once. Noted treatment: oral pan-JAK inhibitor, 5-10 mg twice daily. Looked up from germline, CDR1 is SNHLY and CDR2 is FYNNEI. The CDR3 covers 13 residues. V was clipped by 3 bases and J by 9 bases, with 12 bases between them. The chain employs TRBV2 and TRBJ2-1; TRBD2 is a possible D gene (5 bases). The sample in question was CD8+ T cells sorted from blood, obtained around week 36, from a patient treated with tofacitinib. The source of this sequence is a human donor with alopecia areata. DNA for the CDR3: TGTGCCAGCAGTGAGCTAGCCGCGCGTGAGCAGTTCTTC. It is translated as CASSELAAREQFF.